What follows describes a single TCR beta chain. What it binds is unknown. The CDR3 is made up of 11 amino acids. In germline, CDR1 is SGHVS, CDR2 FNYEAQ. V was trimmed by 5 bases and J by 7 bases, leaving 6 bases between them. This specimen comes from a study of T cell repertoires in cytomegalovirus infection. Turning to the study itself: Public TCR beta signature analysis indicated the presence of both CMV infection and matching HLA type. Study-wide points: Across the ex vivo response, the dominant clonotypes were HLA-C-restricted CMV-specific TCR beta clonotypes.

Each CDR3 protein is one row after TCRdb ran MiXCR on the reads. The repertoire holds 50,000 or so distinct CDR3 sequences, 20% seen once, with about 68% in the top ten. The source is a human donor in good health (CMV status not recorded). Some clones in this sample may be carry-over from other donors' samples. Sequenced here: CD8+ T cells from cultured PBMCs, sampled from culture after CMV antigen stimulation. This chain joins TRBV7-6 and TRBJ2-1; D ambiguous. The CDR3 sequence is CASSHLNEQFF. DNA for the CDR3: TGTGCCAGCAGCCACTTAAATGAGCAGTTCTTC.